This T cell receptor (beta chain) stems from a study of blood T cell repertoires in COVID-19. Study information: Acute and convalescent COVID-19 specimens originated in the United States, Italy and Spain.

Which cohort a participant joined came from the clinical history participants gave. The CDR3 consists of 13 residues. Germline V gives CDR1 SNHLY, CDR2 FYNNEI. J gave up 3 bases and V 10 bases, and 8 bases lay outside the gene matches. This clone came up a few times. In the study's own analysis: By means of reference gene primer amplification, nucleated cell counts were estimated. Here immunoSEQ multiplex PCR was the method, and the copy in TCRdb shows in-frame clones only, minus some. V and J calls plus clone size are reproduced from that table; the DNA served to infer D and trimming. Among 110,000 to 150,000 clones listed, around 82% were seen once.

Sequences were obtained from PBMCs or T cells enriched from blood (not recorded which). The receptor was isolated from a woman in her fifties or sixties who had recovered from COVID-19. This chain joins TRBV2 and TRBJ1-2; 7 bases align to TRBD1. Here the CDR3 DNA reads TGTGCCACCCGACAGGGCGGGGACTATGGCTACACCTTC. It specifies CATRQGGDYGYTF. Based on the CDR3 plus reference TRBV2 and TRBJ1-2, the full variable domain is EPEVTQTPSHQVTQMGQEVILRCVPISNHLYFYWYRQILGQKVEFLVSFYNNEISEKSEIFDDQFSVERPDGSNFTLKIRSTKLEDSAMYFCATRQGGDYGYTFGSGTRLTVV.